Listed below are T cell receptor beta chains from one sample, sequenced in a study of T cells after yellow fever vaccination. TCRdb ran MiXCR on the 5' RACE reads and lists one entry per CDR3 protein. The top ten clones hold just under 15% of a sample with hundreds of thousands of distinct CDR3 sequences, 9% to 15% of them seen once. The material was PBMCs, obtained on the day of the yellow fever booster vaccination. These receptors were taken from a man aged 25-45 years who received the YFV17D yellow fever vaccine. CDR3s include the opening cysteine and the closing phenylalanine or tryptophan. The D gene is left open where the match is weak. Clone size is stated in some rows and not others, as once, few, many or a class when expanded.

cdr3_nt	cdr3_aa	j_call	v_call	d_call	clone_size
TGTGCCAGCAGCTCGACTACTCCGGGACTAGGAAGCCCGGTGAAGTACTTC	CASSSTTPGLGSPVKYF	TRBJ2-4	TRBV7-6	TRBD2	-
TGCAGTGCTAGAGATGGGGGGGCGAGTACTGAAGCTTTCTTT	CSARDGGASTEAFF	TRBJ1-1	TRBV20-1	-	few
TGTGCCAGCAGTTCCGACATAGCCTACGAGCAGTACTTC	CASSSDIAYEQYF	TRBJ2-7	TRBV6-5	-	once
TGTGCCAGCAGCTTTTCGCTAGTGAACACTGAAGCTTTCTTT	CASSFSLVNTEAFF	TRBJ1-1	TRBV5-4	-	-
TGTGCCAGCAGCTTGGGCCGGGCCCTTAACTATGGCTACACCTTC	CASSLGRALNYGYTF	TRBJ1-2	TRBV5-4	-	-
TGTGCCAGCAGCCCCCCCCTGCAAGGGGGGGAGACCCAGTACTTC	CASSPPLQGGETQYF	TRBJ2-5	TRBV9	-	-
TGTGCCAGCAGCCAGGCTGACGGCTACGAGCAGTACTTC	CASSQADGYEQYF	TRBJ2-7	TRBV3-1	-	few
TGTGCCAGCAGCATAGACCGTCTGGAGACCCAGTACTTC	CASSIDRLETQYF	TRBJ2-5	TRBV27	-	many
TGCAGTGCTGCATCCAGAGATGGCTATGGCTACACCTTC	CSAASRDGYGYTF	TRBJ1-2	TRBV20-1	-	few
TGTGCCAGCAGCTTAGTGACTGTCGGGATGCTGTTTTTT	CASSLVTVGMLFF	TRBJ2-2	TRBV11-2	-	-
TGTGCCAGCAGCACCGGGACAGCGAACGGGGAGCTGTTTTTT	CASSTGTANGELFF	TRBJ2-2	TRBV6-1	TRBD1	-
TGCGCCAGCGGACGGACTAGCGGAAACAATGAGCAGTTCTTC	CASGRTSGNNEQFF	TRBJ2-1	TRBV5-1	TRBD2	few
TGTGCCAGCAGTATCGGGAGGGCCGACACCGGGGAGCTGTTTTTT	CASSIGRADTGELFF	TRBJ2-2	TRBV6-2/TRBV6-3	TRBD2	-
TGCGCCAGCAGTGATCTGTTGGCTAGCGGGCTAGAGACCCAGTACTTC	CASSDLLASGLETQYF	TRBJ2-5	TRBV10-2	TRBD2	-
TGCGCCAGCAGCACGGGACAGGGGTCGTCCGAGCAGTACTTC	CASSTGQGSSEQYF	TRBJ2-7	TRBV5-1	TRBD1	-
TGCAGTGCTAGAGATCGGCTGGCCCATGAGCAGTTCTTC	CSARDRLAHEQFF	TRBJ2-1	TRBV20-1	-	few
TGTGCCAGCACCGTACAGGGGGCAAGGGAGACCCAGTACTTC	CASTVQGARETQYF	TRBJ2-5	TRBV7-6	TRBD1	-
TGTGCCAGCAGTTCCCCAGCCGCGGGGCTCCCAGATACGCAGTATTTT	CASSSPAAGLPDTQYF	TRBJ2-3	TRBV28	-	-
TGTGCCAGCAGTAGGCCACTCTTCGGAGAGACCCAGTACTTC	CASSRPLFGETQYF	TRBJ2-5	TRBV6-1	-	-
TGCGCCAGCGGTCAAGGGACCTCCGAAGAGACCCAGTACTTC	CASGQGTSEETQYF	TRBJ2-5	TRBV5-1	-	few
TGTGCCAGCAGCTTTAGGACAGGGCGGGGCAATGAGCAGTTCTTC	CASSFRTGRGNEQFF	TRBJ2-1	TRBV7-2	TRBD1	many
TGTGCCACCAGCTTAATGCCGGGACAGAGAGCTTACGAGCAGTACTTC	CATSLMPGQRAYEQYF	TRBJ2-7	TRBV15	TRBD1	-
TGTGCCAGCAGTGAATTCCGGTCGGGTCGCTCCTACAATGAGCAGTTCTTC	CASSEFRSGRSYNEQFF	TRBJ2-1	TRBV25-1	-	-
TGTGCCACCAGCAGCCCTAGCGGGTACGGACAAAATGAGCAGTTCTTC	CATSSPSGYGQNEQFF	TRBJ2-1	TRBV15	TRBD2	-
TGTGCCAGCAGTTACTCGGGACAGTTTGAAAAACTGTTTTTT	CASSYSGQFEKLFF	TRBJ1-4	TRBV6-5	TRBD1	few
TGTGCCAGCCTTGGACTACTTGCAATCCCCGGGGAGCTGTTTTTT	CASLGLLAIPGELFF	TRBJ2-2	TRBV12-3/TRBV12-4	-	few
TGTGCCAGCAGTTACTCGGAGGGAGTCGGCACAGATACGCAGTATTTT	CASSYSEGVGTDTQYF	TRBJ2-3	TRBV6-5	-	-
TGCAGTGCTAGAAAGGCAGGGGCTGGGGCCAACGTCCTGACTTTC	CSARKAGAGANVLTF	TRBJ2-6	TRBV20-1	-	-